This is a list of T cell receptor beta chains from one sample in a study of OX40 agonist ivuxolimab in advanced cancers. The assay was immunoSEQ multiplex PCR, and TCRdb's table has in-frame clones only and misses some. The sample carries 65,000 to 90,000 clones, roughly 89% recorded once. This specimen was CD4+ or CD8+ T cells sorted from blood, taken in a trial of the OX40 agonist ivuxolimab. These receptors all stem from an adult with an advanced solid tumor such as melanoma, head and neck, liver or kidney cancer. Each CDR3 is given with its conserved first and last residue. D genes are given only for firm matches. Expanded clones are given a class, and other clones once, few, many or no size at all.

size	J	V	D	CDR3	DNA
.	TRBJ2-3	TRBV9	TRBD2	CASSVGASGRLGTDTQYF	TGTGCCAGCAGCGTAGGGGCTAGCGGGAGGCTTGGCACAGATACGCAGTATTTT
.	TRBJ2-7	TRBV29-1	.	CSVEGAGPTYEQYF	TGCAGCGTTGAAGGGGCTGGGCCTACGTACGAGCAGTACTTC
.	TRBJ2-1	TRBV7-9	.	CASSSRQGGINEQFF	TGTGCCAGCAGCTCGAGACAGGGAGGTATCAATGAGCAGTTCTTC
once	TRBJ2-7	TRBV7-9	.	CASSPREQFTSEQYF	TGTGCCAGCAGCCCTAGGGAACAGTTCACTTCCGAGCAGTACTTC
.	TRBJ1-1	TRBV5-1	.	CASSGQILNTEAFF	TGCGCCAGCAGCGGACAGATTTTGAACACTGAAGCTTTCTTT
.	TRBJ2-1	TRBV7-8	.	CASSATPRDEQFF	TGTGCCAGCAGCGCTACACCTAGGGACGAGCAGTTCTTC
.	TRBJ2-7	TRBV5-6	.	CASSNSYEQYF	TGTGCCAGCAGCAACTCCTACGAGCAGTACTTC
.	TRBJ2-3	TRBV7-8	TRBD2	CASRNPLGGDTQYF	TGTGCCAGCAGAAACCCCCTCGGGGGGGATACGCAGTATTTT
.	TRBJ2-3	TRBV7-3	.	CASTLLGTDTQYF	TGTGCCAGCACCCTCCTTGGGACAGATACGCAGTATTTT
once	TRBJ1-1	TRBV28	TRBD1	CASSSGGDTEAFF	TGTGCCAGCAGTTCAGGGGGGGACACTGAAGCTTTCTTT
.	TRBJ1-3	TRBV28	.	CASSFFRVSGNTIYF	TGTGCCAGCAGTTTTTTCAGGGTCTCTGGAAACACCATATATTTT
once	TRBJ1-2	TRBV29-1	TRBD1	CSVATGVAYPNYGYTF	TGCAGCGTTGCGACAGGGGTTGCCTACCCTAACTATGGCTACACCTTC
.	TRBJ2-1	TRBV29-1	.	CSNLVINNEQFF	TGCAGCAATCTCGTCATCAACAATGAGCAGTTCTTC
.	TRBJ2-3	TRBV5-5	.	CASSPGDTQYF	TGTGCCAGCAGCCCGGGGGATACGCAGTATTTT
.	TRBJ2-4	TRBV4-3	TRBD2	CASSGGLAGGLAKNIQYF	TGCGCCAGCAGCGGGGGACTAGCGGGCGGGCTAGCCAAAAACATTCAGTACTTC
.	TRBJ1-3	TRBV28	.	CASSLEGFNSGNTIYF	TGTGCCAGCAGTTTAGAGGGGTTTAACTCTGGAAACACCATATATTTT
.	TRBJ2-1	TRBV30	.	CAWSADINEQFF	TGTGCCTGGAGTGCGGACATAAATGAGCAGTTCTTC
.	TRBJ1-1	TRBV4-2	.	CASSHGVDTEAFF	TGTGCCAGCAGCCACGGGGTAGACACTGAAGCTTTCTTT
.	TRBJ2-7	TRBV28	.	CASSVGVGVYEQYF	TGTGCCAGCAGTGTGGGGGTTGGAGTATACGAGCAGTACTTC
few	TRBJ2-7	TRBV19	TRBD1	CASSMGTGGYEQYF	TGTGCCAGTAGTATGGGGACAGGGGGCTACGAGCAGTACTTC
once	TRBJ2-2	TRBV9	.	CASSGLNTGELFF	TGTGCCAGCAGCGGATTAAACACCGGGGAGCTGTTTTTT
.	TRBJ2-1	TRBV11-2	.	CASLRQSSYNEQFF	TGTGCCAGCCTGCGACAGAGCTCCTACAATGAGCAGTTCTTC
.	TRBJ1-5	TRBV28	.	CASRANNQPQHF	TGTGCCAGCAGGGCCAACAATCAGCCCCAGCATTTT